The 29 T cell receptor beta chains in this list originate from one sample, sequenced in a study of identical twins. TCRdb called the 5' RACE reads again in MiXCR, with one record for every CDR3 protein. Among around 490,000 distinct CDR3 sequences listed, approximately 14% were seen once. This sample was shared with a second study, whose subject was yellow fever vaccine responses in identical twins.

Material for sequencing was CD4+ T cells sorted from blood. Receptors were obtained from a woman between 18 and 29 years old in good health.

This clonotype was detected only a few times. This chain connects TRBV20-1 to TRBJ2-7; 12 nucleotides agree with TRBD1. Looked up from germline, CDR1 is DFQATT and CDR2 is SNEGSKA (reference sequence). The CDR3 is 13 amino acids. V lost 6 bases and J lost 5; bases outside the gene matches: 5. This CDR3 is CSARGQGANEQYF. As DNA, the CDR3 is TGCAGTGCACGGGGACAGGGGGCGAACGAGCAGTACTTC.

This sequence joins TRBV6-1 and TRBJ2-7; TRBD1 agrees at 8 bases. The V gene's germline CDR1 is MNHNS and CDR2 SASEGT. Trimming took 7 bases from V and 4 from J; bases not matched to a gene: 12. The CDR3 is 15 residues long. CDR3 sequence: CASTRGAQGAYEQYF. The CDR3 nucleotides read TGTGCCAGCACTAGAGGCGCGCAGGGGGCTTACGAGCAGTACTTC.

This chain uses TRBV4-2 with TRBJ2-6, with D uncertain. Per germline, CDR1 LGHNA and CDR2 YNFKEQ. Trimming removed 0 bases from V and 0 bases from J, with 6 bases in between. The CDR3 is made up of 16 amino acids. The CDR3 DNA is TGTGCCAGCAGCCAAGAAGTTAGCTCTGGGGCCAACGTCCTGACTTTC. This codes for CASSQEVSSGANVLTF.

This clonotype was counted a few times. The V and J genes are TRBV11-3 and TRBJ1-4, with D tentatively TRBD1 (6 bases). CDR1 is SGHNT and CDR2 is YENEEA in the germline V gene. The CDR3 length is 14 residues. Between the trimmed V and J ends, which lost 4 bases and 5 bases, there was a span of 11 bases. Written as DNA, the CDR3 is TGTGCCAGCAGCTCGACAGGATCGAATGAAAAACTGTTTTTT. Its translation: CASSSTGSNEKLFF.

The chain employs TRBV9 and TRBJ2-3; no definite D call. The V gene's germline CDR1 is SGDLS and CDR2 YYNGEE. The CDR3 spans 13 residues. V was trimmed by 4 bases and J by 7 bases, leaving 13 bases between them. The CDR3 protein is CASSSQLGNTQYF. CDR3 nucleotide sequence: TGTGCCAGCAGCTCCCAATTAGGAAATACGCAGTATTTT.

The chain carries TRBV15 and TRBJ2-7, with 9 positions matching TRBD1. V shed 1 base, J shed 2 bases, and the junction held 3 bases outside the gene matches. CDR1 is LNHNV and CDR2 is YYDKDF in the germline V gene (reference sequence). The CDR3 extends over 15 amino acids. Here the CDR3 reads CATSRGQGVTYEQYF. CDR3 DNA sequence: TGTGCCACCAGCAGAGGACAGGGGGTCACCTACGAGCAGTACTTC.

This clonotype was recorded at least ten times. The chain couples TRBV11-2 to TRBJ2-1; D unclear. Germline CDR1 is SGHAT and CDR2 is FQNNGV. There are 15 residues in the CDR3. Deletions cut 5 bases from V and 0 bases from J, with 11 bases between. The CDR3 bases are TGTGCCAGCAGCCGTACCGCGAGCTCCTACAATGAGCAGTTCTTC. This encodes CASSRTASSYNEQFF.

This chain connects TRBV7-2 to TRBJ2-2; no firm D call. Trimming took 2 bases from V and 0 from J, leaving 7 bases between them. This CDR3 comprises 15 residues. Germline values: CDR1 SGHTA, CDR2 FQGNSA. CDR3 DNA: TGTGCCAGCAGCTTAAAAGCAGCGAACACCGGGGAGCTGTTTTTT. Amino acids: CASSLKAANTGELFF.

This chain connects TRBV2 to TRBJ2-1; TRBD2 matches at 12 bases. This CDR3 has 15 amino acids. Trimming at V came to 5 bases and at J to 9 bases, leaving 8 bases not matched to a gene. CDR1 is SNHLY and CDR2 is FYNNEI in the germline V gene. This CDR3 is CASSYLTSGGSEQFF. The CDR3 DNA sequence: TGTGCCAGCAGTTACTTAACTAGCGGGGGGAGTGAGCAGTTCTTC.

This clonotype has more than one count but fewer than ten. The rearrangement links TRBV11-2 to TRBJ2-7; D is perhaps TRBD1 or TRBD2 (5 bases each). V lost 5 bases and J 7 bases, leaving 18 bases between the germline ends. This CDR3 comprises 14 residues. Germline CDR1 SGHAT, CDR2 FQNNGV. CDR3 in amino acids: CASSPISGHHEQYF. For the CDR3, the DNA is TGTGCCAGCAGCCCAATCTCGGGGCATCATGAGCAGTACTTC.

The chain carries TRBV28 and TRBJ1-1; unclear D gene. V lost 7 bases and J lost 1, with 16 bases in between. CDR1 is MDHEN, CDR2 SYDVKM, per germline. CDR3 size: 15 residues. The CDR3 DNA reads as TGTGCCAGCACAATTTCACTTCGGGGGAACACTGAAGCTTTCTTT. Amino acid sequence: CASTISLRGNTEAFF.

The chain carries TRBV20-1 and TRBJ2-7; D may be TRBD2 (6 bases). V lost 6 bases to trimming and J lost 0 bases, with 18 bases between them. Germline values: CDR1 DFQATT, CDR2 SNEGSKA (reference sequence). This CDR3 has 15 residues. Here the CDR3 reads CSARRDRGSSYEQYV. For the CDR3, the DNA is TGCAGTGCGCGGAGGGACCGGGGGTCCTCCTACGAGCAGTACGTC.

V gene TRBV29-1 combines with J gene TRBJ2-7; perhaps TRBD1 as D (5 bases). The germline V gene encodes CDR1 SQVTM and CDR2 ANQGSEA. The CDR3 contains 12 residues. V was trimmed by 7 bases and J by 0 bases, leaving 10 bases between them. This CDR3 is CSAQGLSYEQYF. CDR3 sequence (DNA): TGCAGCGCCCAGGGTCTCTCCTACGAGCAGTACTTC.

The CDR3 DNA reads as TGTGCCAGCAGTCCCCCTCTTAGGTCTGGGGCCAACGTCCTGACTTTC. Amino acid sequence: CASSPPLRSGANVLTF. The V and J genes are TRBV28 and TRBJ2-6; D uncertain. The CDR3 covers 16 residues. Germline V gene lookup returns CDR1 MDHEN and CDR2 SYDVKM. The V end was cut by 5 bases, the J end by 1 base, with 12 bases between.

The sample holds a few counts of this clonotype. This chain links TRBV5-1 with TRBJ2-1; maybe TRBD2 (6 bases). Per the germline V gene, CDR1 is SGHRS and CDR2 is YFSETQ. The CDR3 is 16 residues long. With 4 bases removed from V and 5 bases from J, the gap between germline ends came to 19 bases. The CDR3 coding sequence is TGCGCCAGCAGCGAATTACGGGGGAATAGAAACAATGAGCAGTTCTTC. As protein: CASSELRGNRNNEQFF.

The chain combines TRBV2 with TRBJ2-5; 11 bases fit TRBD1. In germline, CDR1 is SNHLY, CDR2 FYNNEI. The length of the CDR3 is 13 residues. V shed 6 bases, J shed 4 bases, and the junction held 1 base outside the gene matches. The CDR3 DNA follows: TGTGCCAGCAGGGACAGGGGGCCAGAGACCCAGTACTTC. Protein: CASRDRGPETQYF.

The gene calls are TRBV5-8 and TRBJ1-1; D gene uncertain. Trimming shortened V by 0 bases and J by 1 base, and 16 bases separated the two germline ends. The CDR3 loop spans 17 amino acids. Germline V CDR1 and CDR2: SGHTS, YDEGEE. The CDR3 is CASSLAHPGRRNTEAFF. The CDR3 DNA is TGTGCCAGCAGCTTGGCCCATCCAGGTCGGCGGAACACTGAAGCTTTCTTT.

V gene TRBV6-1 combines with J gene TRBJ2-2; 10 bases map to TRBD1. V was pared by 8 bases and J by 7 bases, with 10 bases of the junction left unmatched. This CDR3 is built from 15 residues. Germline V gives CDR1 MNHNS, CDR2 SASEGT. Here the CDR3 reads CASQKRTGGDGELFF. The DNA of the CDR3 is TGTGCCAGCCAAAAAAGGACAGGGGGAGACGGGGAGCTGTTTTTT.

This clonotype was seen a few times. The chain's CDR3 is CASSGAILAGAVYNEQFF. The CDR3 nucleotides read TGCGCCAGCAGCGGCGCCATTCTAGCGGGAGCGGTCTACAATGAGCAGTTCTTC. The chain recombines TRBV5-1 with TRBJ2-1; 10 bases align to TRBD2. Germline loops: CDR1 SGHRS, CDR2 YFSETQ. Unmatched junction bases numbered 13, after V lost 4 bases and J lost 3 bases. The CDR3 consists of 18 residues.

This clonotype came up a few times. The CDR3 protein is CASSLAGTAAYEQYF. In DNA, the CDR3 is TGCGCCAGCAGCTTGGCCGGGACAGCAGCCTACGAGCAGTACTTC. The gene calls are TRBV5-1 and TRBJ2-7; 7 positions agree with TRBD1. J lost 2 bases, V lost 0 bases, and 5 bases had no gene match. The CDR3 totals 15 residues. Per the germline V gene, CDR1 is SGHRS and CDR2 is YFSETQ.

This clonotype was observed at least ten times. CDR3: CASSFSQGNTEAFF. CDR3 nucleotides: TGTGCCAGCAGCTTTAGCCAGGGGAACACTGAAGCTTTCTTT. The chain recombines TRBV7-9 with TRBJ1-1, with D tentatively TRBD1 (5 bases). The V gene's germline CDR1 is SEHNR and CDR2 FQNEAQ (reference sequence). The CDR3 has 14 amino acids. V was pared by 3 bases and J by 1 base, with 9 bases between.

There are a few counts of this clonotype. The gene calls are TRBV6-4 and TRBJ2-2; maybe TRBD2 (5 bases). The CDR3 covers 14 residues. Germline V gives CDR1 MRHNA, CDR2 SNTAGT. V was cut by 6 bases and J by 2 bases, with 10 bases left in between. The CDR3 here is CASRVGLNTGELFF. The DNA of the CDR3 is TGTGCCAGCAGAGTCGGACTTAACACCGGGGAGCTGTTTTTT.

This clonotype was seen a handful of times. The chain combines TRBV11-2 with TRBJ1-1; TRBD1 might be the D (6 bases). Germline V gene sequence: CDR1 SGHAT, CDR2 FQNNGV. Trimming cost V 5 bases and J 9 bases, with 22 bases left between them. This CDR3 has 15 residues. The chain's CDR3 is CASSQWGGRDKKAFF. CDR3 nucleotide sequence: TGTGCCAGCAGCCAATGGGGGGGGCGCGACAAGAAAGCTTTCTTT.

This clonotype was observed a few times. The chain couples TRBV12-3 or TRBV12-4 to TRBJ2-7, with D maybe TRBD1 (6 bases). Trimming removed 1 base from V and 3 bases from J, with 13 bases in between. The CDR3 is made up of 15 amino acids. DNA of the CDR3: TGTGCCAGCAGTTTAGGACAGGAAGGGTACTACGAGCAGTACTTC. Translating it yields CASSLGQEGYYEQYF.

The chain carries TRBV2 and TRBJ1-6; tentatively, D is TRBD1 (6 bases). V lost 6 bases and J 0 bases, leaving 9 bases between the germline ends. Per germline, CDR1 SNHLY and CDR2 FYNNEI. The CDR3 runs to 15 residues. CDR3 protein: CASRAGDSYNSPLHF. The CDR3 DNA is TGTGCCAGCAGGGCAGGGGACTCCTATAATTCACCCCTCCACTTT.

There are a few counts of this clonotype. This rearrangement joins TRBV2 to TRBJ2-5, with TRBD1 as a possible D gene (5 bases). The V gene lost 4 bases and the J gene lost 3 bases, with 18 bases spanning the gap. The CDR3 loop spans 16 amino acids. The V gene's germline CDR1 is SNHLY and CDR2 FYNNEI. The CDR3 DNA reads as TGTGCCAGCAGTGGTGGGGTAGGACAATCGGAAGAGACCCAGTACTTC. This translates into CASSGGVGQSEETQYF.

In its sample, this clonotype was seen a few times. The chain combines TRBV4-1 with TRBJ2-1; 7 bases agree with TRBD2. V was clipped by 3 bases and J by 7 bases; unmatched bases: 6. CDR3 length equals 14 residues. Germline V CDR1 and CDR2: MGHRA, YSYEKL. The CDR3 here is CASSQAGEWNEQFF. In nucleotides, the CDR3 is TGCGCCAGCAGCCAGGCGGGAGAATGGAATGAGCAGTTCTTC.

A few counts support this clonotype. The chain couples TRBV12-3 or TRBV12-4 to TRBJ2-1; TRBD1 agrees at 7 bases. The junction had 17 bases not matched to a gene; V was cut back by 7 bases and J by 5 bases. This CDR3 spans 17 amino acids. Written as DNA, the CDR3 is TGTGCCAGCATTTCTCGGGTGGGGCCAGGGGGTCACAATGAGCAGTTCTTC. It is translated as CASISRVGPGGHNEQFF.

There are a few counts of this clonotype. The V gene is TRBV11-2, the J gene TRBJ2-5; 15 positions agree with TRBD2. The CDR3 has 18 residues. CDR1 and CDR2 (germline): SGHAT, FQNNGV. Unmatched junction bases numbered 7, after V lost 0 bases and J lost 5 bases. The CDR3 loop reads CASSLDLGLAGGGETQYF. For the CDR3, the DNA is TGTGCCAGCAGCTTAGATCTGGGACTAGCGGGGGGAGGTGAGACCCAGTACTTC.